The 11 T cell receptor beta chains reported below all come from one sample, sequenced in a study of T cells in Graves' hyperthyroidism and ophthalmopathy. From RNA transcripts, TCR beta CDR3 regions were amplified. TCR CDR3 underwent first-round RT-PCR with the HTBI primer set. One entry per CDR3 protein, called by TCRdb with MiXCR from the multiplex PCR reads. The table lists 500,000 or so distinct CDR3 sequences, approximately 16% of them singletons. Sequenced input: blood. All receptors derive from a woman aged 30 to 39 with Graves' ophthalmopathy.

This clonotype was detected many times. The J gene is TRBJ2-5, the V gene TRBV2; D tentatively reads TRBD1 or TRBD2 (5 bases each). CDR3 length: 16 residues. V shed 6 bases and J shed 7 bases, with 24 bases lying between them. The V gene's germline CDR1 is SNHLY and CDR2 FYNNEI. The CDR3 coding sequence is TGTGCCAGCAGCTTAGCCGGGACCGGGTCGTTGGGGACCCAGTACTTC. This codes for CASSLAGTGSLGTQYF.

This clonotype was observed many times. The chain recombines TRBV29-1 with TRBJ1-4; D remains ambiguous. Trimming cost V 1 base and J 0 bases, with 9 bases left between them. The CDR3 runs 15 residues. Germline CDR1 is SQVTM and CDR2 is ANQGSEA. CDR3 residues: CSVEAQGTTNEKLFF. CDR3 nucleotides: TGCAGCGTTGAAGCCCAAGGAACAACTAATGAAAAACTGTTTTTT.

The rearrangement uses TRBV6-2 or TRBV6-3 and TRBJ2-5; D is uncertain. The CDR3 has 15 residues. V shed 6 bases and J shed 0 bases, with 14 bases lying between them. The germline gives CDR1 MNHEY, CDR2 SVGEGT. The chain's CDR3 is CASSEGSHYQETQYF. CDR3 sequence (DNA): TGTGCCAGCAGCGAAGGTAGCCATTACCAAGAGACCCAGTACTTC.

This clonotype has a single count. V and J are TRBV2 and TRBJ1-5; a weak D match, TRBD1 (6 bases). The CDR3 consists of 15 residues. Germline CDR1 SNHLY, CDR2 FYNNEI. V lost 4 bases, J lost 3 bases, and 13 bases lay in between. CDR3 bases: TGTGCCAGCAGTGGGGGCAGGGGTAACAATCAGCCCCAGCATTTT. Translated, it gives CASSGGRGNNQPQHF.

The table lists this clonotype with many counts. V and J are TRBV24-1 and TRBJ2-1, with 9 bases that match TRBD2. This CDR3 is built from 16 residues. V dropped 3 bases and J dropped 5; count of bases not matched to a gene: 7. Germline V CDR1 and CDR2: KGHDR, SFDVKD. This CDR3 reads CATSDNSGSWDNEQFF. CDR3 bases: TGTGCCACCAGTGATAATAGCGGGAGTTGGGACAATGAGCAGTTCTTC.

This clonotype was seen only a few times. This chain uses TRBV3-1 with TRBJ2-2, with 7 bases lining up with TRBD1. CDR3 length equals 15 residues. The J segment lost 6 bases and the V segment lost 2 bases, leaving 6 bases of the junction unmatched. Germline CDR1 LGHDT, CDR2 YNNKEL (reference sequence). The CDR3 DNA sequence: TGTGCCAGCAGCCAATTGACAGGGATGTCCGGGGAGCTGTTTTTT. Protein: CASSQLTGMSGELFF. The variable domain in full, with the rest retrieved from reference TRBV3-1 and TRBJ2-2, is DTAVSQTPKYLVTQMGNDKSIKCEQNLGHDTMYWYKQDSKKFLKIMFSYNNKELIINETVPNRFSPKSPDKAHLNLHINSLELGDSAVYFCASSQLTGMSGELFFGEGSRLTVL.

This clonotype was recorded many times. The gene calls are TRBV20-1 and TRBJ2-3; maybe TRBD1 (6 bases). CDR1 and CDR2 (germline): DFQATT, SNEGSKA (reference sequence). V was cut by 5 bases and J by 1 base, with 16 bases left in between. The CDR3 has 15 amino acids. The CDR3 sequence: CSAPSFAGGTDTQYF. CDR3 bases: TGCAGTGCTCCCTCCTTTGCAGGGGGCACAGATACGCAGTATTTT.

This clonotype has at least ten counts. This chain uses TRBV20-1 with TRBJ2-7; 8 nucleotides align to TRBD2. Unmatched junction bases numbered 7, after V lost 6 bases and J lost 3 bases. From germline, CDR1 is DFQATT and CDR2 SNEGSKA (reference sequence). The CDR3 loop spans 13 amino acids. CDR3 sequence reads: CSATLADDYEQYF. The CDR3 coding sequence is TGCAGTGCCACACTAGCGGATGACTACGAGCAGTACTTC.

This clonotype was counted many times. V usage is TRBV20-1 and J usage is TRBJ1-1; D perhaps matches TRBD1 (6 bases). The CDR3 is 14 amino acids. The germline V gene has CDR1 DFQATT and CDR2 SNEGSKA (reference sequence). The germline V and J ends were trimmed by 2 bases and 1 base, with 11 bases remaining between them. DNA of the CDR3: TGCAGTGCTAGATCGGACAGACCGAACACTGAAGCTTTCTTT. This gives the protein CSARSDRPNTEAFF.

The V gene is TRBV5-8, the J gene TRBJ1-2, with a weak D call TRBD1 (6 bases). Trimming removed 2 bases at V and 13 bases at J, with 15 bases between. CDR3 size: 12 residues. In germline, CDR1 is SGHTS, CDR2 YDEGEE. The CDR3 bases are TGTGCCAGCAGCTTTGGGGGCAGGGACCTCACCTTC. This encodes CASSFGGRDLTF.

This clonotype occurred a few times. J is TRBJ2-4 and V is TRBV12-3 or TRBV12-4, with D perhaps assigned TRBD1 or TRBD2 (5 bases each). Trimming took off 2 bases at V and 7 bases at J, with 12 bases between the two ends. CDR3 length: 14 amino acids. The CDR3 sequence: CASSLMGVQNIQYF. The CDR3 DNA sequence: TGTGCCAGCAGTTTAATGGGGGTCCAGAACATTCAGTACTTC.